This T cell receptor (beta chain) is drawn from a study of cytomegalovirus exposure and HLA in healthy donors. CDR3 length: 16 residues. Germline V gene data show CDR1 as SGHDT and CDR2 as YYEEEE. The germline V and J ends were trimmed by 4 bases and 0 bases, with 16 bases remaining between them. Study results and limitations: Only CMV serostatus was available as immune exposure information. It was in a later analysis that TCR association rates were seen to vary by HLA locus, highest for DRB1 and lowest for HLA-C. Cytomegalovirus-associated status was assigned to about 180 TCR beta chains.

Though probably carrying unrecorded immune exposures, donors were nominally healthy at sampling. The PCR used 60 Vbeta and 13 Jbeta primers. TCRdb's copy holds only in-frame clones and misses some; the assay was immunoSEQ multiplex PCR. Here the sample spans 150,000 to 200,000 clones, roughly 80% being singletons. In the case of this clone: Its antigen is unidentified.

The sequencing input was PBMCs. The receptor comes from a male donor in good health and CMV-seropositive. This rearrangement joins TRBV5-6 to TRBJ1-2; no clear D. The CDR3 sequence: CASSGPAGFTNYGYTF. CDR3 DNA: TGTGCCAGCAGCGGTCCTGCGGGGTTCACTAACTATGGCTACACCTTC.